This entry lists 28 T cell receptor beta chains sequenced from one sample in a study of blood T cell repertoires in COVID-19. TCRdb keeps only in-frame clones here, not all; method: immunoSEQ multiplex PCR. Of some 220,000 clones listed, more than 80% are singletons. The sample consisted of PBMCs or T cells enriched from blood (not recorded which). Source of these receptors: a woman aged 35 to 49 with acute COVID-19.

The chain joins TRBV13 to TRBJ2-1; the D gene is possibly TRBD2 (6 bases). The germline gives CDR1 PRHDT, CDR2 FYEKMQ (reference sequence). V was shortened by 5 bases and J by 15 bases, with 17 bases between the two germline ends. The CDR3 has 12 amino acids. The CDR3 DNA reads as TGTGCCAGCAGCGCCGCCGGGGGAATGCGGTTCTTC. It is translated as CASSAAGGMRFF.

The chain joins TRBV9 to TRBJ1-6, with 7 nucleotides matching TRBD1. CDR1 and CDR2 from the germline V gene are SGDLS and YYNGEE. V lost 3 bases, J lost 1 base, and 7 bases stayed unmatched. The length of the CDR3 is 17 residues. Written as DNA, the CDR3 is TGTGCCAGCAGCGATGGACAGGCCTGGTCCTATAATTCACCCCTCCACTTT. Translated, it gives CASSDGQAWSYNSPLHF.

This clone was counted ten times or more. The chain combines TRBV6-4 with TRBJ1-2, with D hard to call. Per the germline V gene, CDR1 is MRHNA and CDR2 is SNTAGT. The V gene lost 3 bases and the J gene lost 4 bases, with 15 bases spanning the gap. The CDR3 length is 15 residues. CDR3 coding DNA: TGTGCCAGCAGTGAAAGTACAGACGGATCCTATGGCTACACCTTC. It translates to CASSESTDGSYGYTF.

The J gene is TRBJ2-3, the V gene TRBV7-3, with D unclear. V lost 1 base and J lost 2, with 10 bases in between. Germline CDR1 reads SGHTA; CDR2 reads FQGTGA. The CDR3 totals 15 residues. The CDR3 spells CASSLKAGHTDTQYF. The CDR3 nucleotides are TGTGCCAGCAGCTTAAAAGCAGGCCACACAGATACGCAGTATTTT.

This clone was found a few times. This sequence joins TRBV7-3 and TRBJ2-1; D remains unclear. V dropped 5 bases and J dropped 6 bases, with 17 bases sitting between them. The CDR3 loop spans 15 amino acids. The germline gives CDR1 SGHTA, CDR2 FQGTGA. In nucleotides, the CDR3 is TGTGCCAGCAGCCCCCGTAGGAGTCCAAGCAATGAGCAGTTCTTC. It codes for CASSPRRSPSNEQFF.

This CDR3 reads CASSLKANTEAFF. In DNA, the CDR3 is TGTGCCAGCAGCCTAAAAGCGAACACTGAAGCTTTCTTT. The V call is TRBV3-1 (or the pseudogene TRBV3-2), the J call TRBJ1-1; D not resolved. Looked up from germline, CDR1 is LGHDT and CDR2 is YNNKEL (reference sequence). The CDR3 runs to 13 residues. V was pared by 4 bases and J by 1 base, with 7 bases between.

This clone was detected only a few times. The chain links TRBV5-1 to TRBJ2-2, with a possible D match to TRBD1 (6 bases). Germline loops: CDR1 SGHRS, CDR2 YFSETQ. The germline V and J ends were trimmed by 4 bases and 1 base, with 14 bases remaining between them. This CDR3 comprises 16 residues. CDR3 amino acids: CASSTNRAQNTGELFF. In DNA form, the CDR3 reads TGCGCCAGCAGCACGAACAGGGCCCAGAACACCGGGGAGCTGTTTTTT.

J is TRBJ1-2 and V is TRBV11-2, with D uncertain. This CDR3 is 13 amino acids long. In germline, CDR1 is SGHAT, CDR2 FQNNGV. Trimming pared 3 bases from V and 8 bases from J, leaving 13 bases between. CDR3 region: CASSFGNSHGYTF. The CDR3 DNA is TGTGCCAGCAGCTTCGGGAATTCGCACGGCTACACCTTC.

This chain joins TRBV3-1 (or the pseudogene TRBV3-2) and TRBJ1-1, with D possibly being TRBD1 (6 bases). V was shortened by 5 bases and J by 3 bases, with 10 bases between the two germline ends. CDR1 is LGHDT and CDR2 is YNNKEL in the germline V gene (reference sequence). This CDR3 is built from 13 residues. CDR3 region: CASSLGGDTEAFF. The CDR3, as DNA: TGTGCCAGCAGCTTAGGGGGGGACACTGAAGCTTTCTTT.

V and J are TRBV4-1 and TRBJ2-3, with 11 bases matching TRBD2. The germline V gene has CDR1 MGHRA and CDR2 YSYEKL. The CDR3 is made up of 19 amino acids. Trimming at V came to 4 bases and at J to 4 bases, leaving 16 bases not matched to a gene. DNA for the CDR3: TGCGCCAGCAGCCTTTCGAGTAGCGGGGGGGCCGTTAACCCAGATACGCAGTATTTT. Its translation: CASSLSSSGGAVNPDTQYF.

In this sample, this clone turned up a few times. The V call is TRBV6-6, the J call TRBJ2-4; D call uncertain. Trimming removed 5 bases from V and 6 bases from J, with 5 bases in between. Germline CDR1 MNHNY, CDR2 SVGAGI (reference sequence). The CDR3 has 11 residues. CDR3 in DNA: TGTGCCAGCAGTGATAGAAACATTCAGTACTTC. The encoded protein is CASSDRNIQYF.

This chain uses TRBV19 with TRBJ1-1, with a tentative D call TRBD1 (6 bases). Germline V gene sequence: CDR1 LNHDA, CDR2 SQIVND (reference sequence). The V gene lost 9 bases and the J gene lost 5 bases, with 16 bases spanning the gap. This CDR3 spans 13 amino acids. This CDR3 is CARDSRGGTEAFF. Here the CDR3 DNA reads TGTGCCAGAGACTCCAGGGGTGGGACTGAAGCTTTCTTT.

This clone was recorded once. The chain couples TRBV24-1 to TRBJ1-2; D gene unclear. The CDR3 contains 13 residues. The germline CDR1 and CDR2 sequences are KGHDR and SFDVKD. Trimming removed 8 bases at V and 7 bases at J, with 16 bases between. DNA of the CDR3: TGTGCCACCACCCTCCCGGGAACCCGTGGCTACACCTTC. Translation: CATTLPGTRGYTF.

A remark on this clone: The sample contains more than one DNA sequence encoding this CDR3. V usage is TRBV9 and J usage is TRBJ1-2; possibly TRBD1 for D (5 bases). The germline CDR1 and CDR2 sequences are SGDLS and YYNGEE. The ends were cut back, 0 bases at V and 2 bases at J, with 5 bases in the middle. The CDR3 sequence is 13 residues long. The CDR3 coding sequence is TGTGCCAGCAGCGTAGGACAGAACTATGGCTACACCTTC. Translation gives CASSVGQNYGYTF. Full variable domain (rest looked up from reference TRBV9 and TRBJ1-2): DSGVTQTPKHLITATGQRVTLRCSPRSGDLSVYWYQQSLDQGLQFLIQYYNGEERAKGNILERFSAQQFPDLHSELNLSSLELGDSALYFCASSVGQNYGYTFGSGTRLTVV.

V and J are TRBV19 and TRBJ1-6, with 9 bases lining up with TRBD1. Germline trimming cut 3 bases from V and 7 bases from J; bases unmatched to any gene: 10. The V gene's germline CDR1 is LNHDA and CDR2 SQIVND (reference sequence). This CDR3 is built from 17 residues. CDR3 DNA sequence: TGTGCCAGTAGTATTAACTCGGGACAGGGAATAAATTCACCCCTCCACTTT. Its translation: CASSINSGQGINSPLHF.

The chain links TRBV4-3 to TRBJ1-4, with 7 bases identical to TRBD1. CDR3 length: 15 amino acids. Unmatched junction bases numbered 6, after V lost 1 base and J lost 7 bases. Germline-derived CDR1 and CDR2 are LGHNA and YSLEER. The CDR3 is CASSQVTGVSEKLFF. The CDR3 bases are TGCGCCAGCAGCCAAGTTACAGGGGTCAGTGAAAAACTGTTTTTT.

The V and J genes are TRBV7-2 and TRBJ1-3; TRBD1 agrees at 7 bases. V lost 1 base, J lost 0 bases, and 0 bases stayed unmatched. The CDR3 runs 15 residues. Germline CDR1 SGHTA, CDR2 FQGNSA. In nucleotides, the CDR3 is TGTGCCAGCAGCTTAGGGGACAGCTCTGGAAACACCATATATTTT. Translated: CASSLGDSSGNTIYF. The entire variable domain, with the rest obtained from reference TRBV7-2 and TRBJ1-3, is as follows: GAGVSQSPSNKVTEKGKDVELRCDPISGHTALYWYRQSLGQGLEFLIYFQGNSAPDKSGLPSDRFSAERTGGSVSTLTIQRTQQEDSAVYLCASSLGDSSGNTIYFGEGSWLTVV.

The V and J genes are TRBV5-8 and TRBJ2-1; tentative D call: TRBD1 (5 bases). Germline-derived CDR1 and CDR2 are SGHTS and YDEGEE. V lost 0 bases and J lost 7, with 23 bases in between. The CDR3 contains 18 residues. The CDR3 bases are TGTGCCAGCAGCTTGGGAGAAGGCCAGGGCCTTTTTGGAAATGAGCAGTTCTTC. This sequence encodes CASSLGEGQGLFGNEQFF.

The chain recombines TRBV27 with TRBJ1-2, with 12 bases that match TRBD1. Germline values: CDR1 MNHEY, CDR2 SMNVEV (reference sequence). V was clipped by 7 bases and J by 6 bases; unmatched bases: 12. The CDR3 totals 16 residues. The CDR3 nucleotides read TGTGCCAGCAACCCGGGACAGGGGGCGCCCCCGGATGGCTACACCTTC. This sequence encodes CASNPGQGAPPDGYTF.

The gene calls are TRBV12-5 and TRBJ1-5; weak D call: TRBD1 (6 bases). Germline loops: CDR1 LGHNT, CDR2 FRNRAP. V was clipped by 2 bases and J by 6 bases, with 11 bases between them. The CDR3 length is 14 residues. CDR3 in DNA: TGTGCTAGTGGTTTGTCATCAGGGGCTCAGCCCCAGCATTTT. It is translated as CASGLSSGAQPQHF.

The chain combines TRBV19 with TRBJ2-7; unclear D gene. The CDR3 contains 15 residues. Per germline, CDR1 LNHDA and CDR2 SQIVND (reference sequence). V lost 7 bases and J 2 bases, leaving 18 bases between the germline ends. The CDR3 sequence is CASNMWKTETYEQYV. As DNA, the CDR3 is TGTGCCAGTAACATGTGGAAAACAGAGACCTACGAGCAGTACGTC.

The V and J genes are TRBV10-2 and TRBJ2-5; weak D call: TRBD2 (6 bases). The CDR3 consists of 12 residues. V lost 5 bases and J 2 bases, leaving 6 bases between the germline ends. Germline V lookup: CDR1 WSHSY, CDR2 SAAADI. The CDR3 DNA reads TGCGCCAGCAGTCGGGGGCAAGAGACCCAGTACTTC. Translating gives CASSRGQETQYF.

The chain uses TRBV7-9 and TRBJ1-4, with D unresolved. The CDR3 loop spans 13 amino acids. V was pared by 6 bases and J by 12 bases, with 17 bases between. Germline V gene data show CDR1 as SEHNR and CDR2 as FQNEAQ (reference sequence). Here the CDR3 reads CASSGPLVVELFF. The CDR3 bases are TGTGCCAGCAGTGGGCCCCTCGTTGTGGAACTGTTTTTT.

This clone was seen just once. This rearrangement joins TRBV10-3 to TRBJ2-7, with a tentative D call TRBD1 (5 bases). V was trimmed by 10 bases and J by 1 base, leaving 17 bases between them. This CDR3 has 14 amino acids. CDR1 is ENHRY and CDR2 is SYGVKD in the germline V gene. The CDR3 sequence: CATEQGTDSYEQYV. CDR3 nucleotides: TGTGCCACAGAGCAGGGTACGGATTCCTACGAGCAGTACGTC.

The chain couples TRBV5-1 to TRBJ1-6, with a weak D call TRBD1 (6 bases). V lost 0 bases and J lost 9, with 13 bases in between. There are 15 residues in the CDR3. Germline V gene data show CDR1 as SGHRS and CDR2 as YFSETQ. CDR3 protein: CASSLDRVGGSPLHF. The DNA of the CDR3 is TGCGCCAGCAGCTTGGACAGGGTGGGTGGTTCACCCCTCCACTTT.

The chain recombines TRBV18 with TRBJ2-2; 10 nucleotides align to TRBD2. The ends lost 0 bases at V and 5 bases at J; junction bases unmatched: 3. Germline V gene lookup returns CDR1 KGHSH and CDR2 LQKENI. This CDR3 comprises 16 residues. CDR3 nucleotide sequence: TGTGCCAGCTCACCACCGGGACTAGCGTCGACCGGGGAGCTGTTTTTT. Amino acids: CASSPPGLASTGELFF.

The chain is built from TRBV6-1 and TRBJ2-7, with D uncertain. Between the trimmed V and J ends, which lost 1 base and 6 bases, there was a span of 13 bases. Per germline, CDR1 MNHNS and CDR2 SASEGT. This CDR3 comprises 14 residues. CDR3 sequence (DNA): TGTGCCAGCAGTGAAGTGGCCCCGAGGCGCGAGCAGTACTTC. Translation gives CASSEVAPRREQYF.

V and J are TRBV11-2 and TRBJ1-1; no definite D call. Germline V gives CDR1 SGHAT, CDR2 FQNNGV. CDR3 length equals 14 residues. V was cut by 1 base and J by 0 bases, with 6 bases left in between. As DNA, the CDR3 is TGTGCCAGCAGCTTAGCTCCAGTGAACACTGAAGCTTTCTTT. Translation: CASSLAPVNTEAFF.